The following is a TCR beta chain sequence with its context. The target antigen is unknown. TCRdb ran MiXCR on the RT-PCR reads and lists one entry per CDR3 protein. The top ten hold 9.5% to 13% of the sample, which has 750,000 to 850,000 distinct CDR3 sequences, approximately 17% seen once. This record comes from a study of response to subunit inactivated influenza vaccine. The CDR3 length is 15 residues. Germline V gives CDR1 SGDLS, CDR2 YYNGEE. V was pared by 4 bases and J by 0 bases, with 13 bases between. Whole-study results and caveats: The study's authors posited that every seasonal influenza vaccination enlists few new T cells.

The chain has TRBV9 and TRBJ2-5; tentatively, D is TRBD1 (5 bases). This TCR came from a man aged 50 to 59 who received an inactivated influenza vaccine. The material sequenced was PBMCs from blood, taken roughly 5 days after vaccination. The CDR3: CASSLTAENQETQYF. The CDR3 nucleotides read TGTGCCAGCAGCTTGACAGCCGAGAACCAAGAGACCCAGTACTTC. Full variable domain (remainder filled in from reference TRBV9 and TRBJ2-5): DSGVTQTPKHLITATGQRVTLRCSPRSGDLSVYWYQQSLDQGLQFLIQYYNGEERAKGNILERFSAQQFPDLHSELNLSSLELGDSALYFCASSLTAENQETQYFGPGTRLLVL.